Shown below are 29 T cell receptor beta chains from a single sample sequenced in a study of blood T cell repertoires in COVID-19. The data were produced by immunoSEQ multiplex PCR, yet TCRdb's version contains in-frame clones alone and is incomplete. The data show about 260,000 clones, roughly 87% seen once. Sample: peripheral blood. The origin of the receptors is a woman aged 45-65 years who had recovered from COVID-19.

The chain has TRBV6-4 and TRBJ2-3, with 8 bases identical to TRBD1. Germline V gene data show CDR1 as MRHNA and CDR2 as SNTAGT. V was pared by 3 bases and J by 6 bases, with 8 bases of the junction left unmatched. CDR3 length: 15 residues. The CDR3 sequence: CASSDSTGVGDTQYF. In DNA form, the CDR3 reads TGTGCCAGCAGTGATTCGACAGGGGTTGGGGATACGCAGTATTTT.

The genes are TRBV18 and TRBJ1-6; D is unresolved. The CDR3 totals 15 residues. Germline lookup yields CDR1 KGHSH and CDR2 LQKENI. V gave up 4 bases and J gave up 0 bases, with 7 bases separating them. CDR3 sequence: CASSRESSYNSPLHF. The DNA for the CDR3 is TGTGCCAGCTCACGGGAGAGCTCCTATAATTCACCCCTCCACTTT.

The chain employs TRBV7-2 and TRBJ1-2, with 8 bases that match TRBD1. Germline lookup yields CDR1 SGHTA and CDR2 FQGNSA. V shed 6 bases, J shed 5 bases, and the junction held 2 bases outside the gene matches. The CDR3 is 12 amino acids. CDR3 DNA sequence: TGTGCCAGCAGTGACAGGGGTTATGGCTACACCTTC. It encodes CASSDRGYGYTF.

The CDR3 nucleotides read TGTGCCTCTATAAGTGGGACAGACTATCAGCCCCAGCATTTT. This translates into CASISGTDYQPQHF. The chain is built from TRBV19 and TRBJ1-5, with 7 bases identical to TRBD1. Germline CDR1 is LNHDA and CDR2 is SQIVND (reference sequence). Trimming at V came to 11 bases and at J to 5 bases, leaving 12 bases not matched to a gene. This CDR3 has 14 amino acids. Combining the CDR3 with reference TRBV19 and TRBJ1-5 gives the whole variable domain DGGITQSPKYLFRKEGQNVTLSCEQNLNHDAMYWYRQDPGQGLRLIYYSQIVNDFQKGDIAEGYSVSREKKESFPLTVTSAQKNPTAFYLCASISGTDYQPQHFGDGTRLSIL.

This chain links TRBV18 with TRBJ1-1; D unclear. V lost 0 bases and J lost 1, with 12 bases in between. The germline gives CDR1 KGHSH, CDR2 LQKENI. This CDR3 is built from 16 residues. This chain's CDR3 is CASSPPSPGPNTEAFF. The CDR3 region has the DNA TGTGCCAGCTCACCACCTTCGCCAGGTCCGAACACTGAAGCTTTCTTT.

The chain recombines TRBV18 with TRBJ2-1; D ambiguous. The length of the CDR3 is 12 residues. V shed 6 bases and J shed 9 bases, with 12 bases lying between them. Germline V gives CDR1 KGHSH, CDR2 LQKENI. In DNA form, the CDR3 reads TGTGCCAGCTCTCTCCCGCGGAGTGAGCAGTTCTTC. This sequence encodes CASSLPRSEQFF.

This chain links TRBV21-1 with TRBJ2-7; the table's D gene call, TRBD1, was not cross checked with the DNA. TRBV21-1 is listed as a pseudogene. This CDR3 is 16 amino acids long. This chain's CDR3 is CASSRWVNRPRDEQYF. The CDR3, as DNA: TGTGCCAGCAGCCGTTGGGTGAACAGGCCCAGGGACGAGCAGTACTTC.

The genes are TRBV6-5 and TRBJ2-7; D ambiguous. V was cut by 0 bases and J by 3 bases, with 15 bases left in between. The CDR3 sequence is 16 residues long. CDR1 MNHEY and CDR2 SVGAGI come from the germline V gene. Here the CDR3 DNA reads TGTGCCAGCAGTTACTCGATTGGTTGGGCCGACTACGAGCAGTACTTC. Protein: CASSYSIGWADYEQYF.

The rearrangement joins TRBV7-2 to TRBJ2-6; D might be TRBD2 (5 bases). The V gene's germline CDR1 is SGHTA and CDR2 FQGNSA. Trimming removed 6 bases from V and 1 base from J, with 13 bases in between. This CDR3 comprises 16 residues. CDR3 residues: CASRRGVGSGANVLTF. CDR3 nucleotides: TGTGCCAGCAGACGGGGAGTGGGGTCTGGGGCCAACGTCCTGACTTTC.

This chain uses TRBV9 with TRBJ1-1, with D maybe TRBD1 (6 bases). The CDR3 consists of 15 residues. Germline CDR1 is SGDLS and CDR2 is YYNGEE. Trimming removed 0 bases at V and 4 bases at J, with 13 bases between. CDR3 in amino acids: CASSVVTGMGTEAFF. Written as DNA, the CDR3 is TGTGCCAGCAGCGTAGTAACAGGGATGGGCACTGAAGCTTTCTTT.

V is TRBV19 and J is TRBJ2-5; TRBD2 aligns across 12 bases. V dropped 8 bases and J dropped 7; count of bases not matched to a gene: 17. Germline loops: CDR1 LNHDA, CDR2 SQIVND (reference sequence). The CDR3 length is 17 residues. The DNA for the CDR3 is TGTGCCAGTCAGACTAGCGGGAGTTCCAGTCGGGTTGGGACCCAGTACTTC. Its translation is CASQTSGSSSRVGTQYF.

The CDR3 coding sequence is TGTGCCAGTAGTCTCGGACAGGGATCGGGCGGAAATGAGCAGTTCTTC. Its protein product is CASSLGQGSGGNEQFF. The genes are TRBV19 and TRBJ2-1; 8 bases align to TRBD1. The CDR3 is 16 residues long. Trimming at V came to 5 bases and at J to 7 bases, leaving 13 bases not matched to a gene. Germline-derived CDR1 and CDR2 are LNHDA and SQIVND (reference sequence).

The chain couples TRBV10-1 to TRBJ2-3; D not resolved. CDR3 length: 13 amino acids. Deletions cut 3 bases from V and 4 bases from J, with 8 bases between. From germline, CDR1 is WNHNN and CDR2 SYGVQD (reference sequence). The CDR3 region has the DNA TGCGCCAGCAGTGACATCGCGGCAGATACGCAGTATTTT. Its protein product is CASSDIAADTQYF.

J is TRBJ1-5 and V is TRBV9; 9 bases are shared with TRBD1. The junction had 5 bases not matched to a gene; V was cut back by 0 bases and J by 4 bases. Germline CDR1 and CDR2: SGDLS and YYNGEE. The CDR3 totals 16 residues. This CDR3 is CASSVGRDRANQPQHF. The CDR3 DNA sequence: TGTGCCAGCAGCGTAGGCCGGGACAGGGCAAATCAGCCCCAGCATTTT. The full variable domain, its missing parts supplied by reference TRBV9 and TRBJ1-5, is DSGVTQTPKHLITATGQRVTLRCSPRSGDLSVYWYQQSLDQGLQFLIQYYNGEERAKGNILERFSAQQFPDLHSELNLSSLELGDSALYFCASSVGRDRANQPQHFGDGTRLSIL.

V and J are TRBV5-6 and TRBJ1-4; 7 bases map to TRBD1. CDR3 size: 15 residues. Germline V CDR1 and CDR2: SGHDT, YYEEEE. Trimming at V came to 4 bases and at J to 7 bases, leaving 10 bases not matched to a gene. The CDR3 reads CASSGDRERSEKLFF. Here the CDR3 DNA reads TGTGCCAGCAGCGGCGACAGGGAGAGAAGTGAAAAACTGTTTTTT.

V is TRBV28 and J is TRBJ1-3, with 10 nucleotides matching TRBD1. V was clipped by 6 bases and J by 5 bases; unmatched bases: 4. The germline V gene has CDR1 MDHEN and CDR2 SYDVKM. There are 14 residues in the CDR3. As DNA, the CDR3 is TGTGCCAGCAGCCTGACAGGGGGCCGAAACACCATATATTTT. Its translation: CASSLTGGRNTIYF.

The chain employs TRBV30 and TRBJ1-6, with a tentative D call TRBD1 (6 bases). V lost 4 bases to trimming and J lost 7 bases, with 17 bases between them. The CDR3 runs 15 residues. Germline CDR1 is GTSNPN and CDR2 is SVGIG (reference sequence). The CDR3 DNA is TGTGCCTGGACTGCGGTAGGACAGATAAATTCACCCCTCCACTTT. Translated, it gives CAWTAVGQINSPLHF.

V gene TRBV7-2 combines with J gene TRBJ2-7; the D gene is possibly TRBD1 (6 bases). V dropped 4 bases and J dropped 2 bases, with 12 bases sitting between them. Germline assignment: CDR1 SGHTA and CDR2 FQGNSA. This CDR3 has 14 residues. The DNA of the CDR3 is TGTGCCAGCAGCTCACAGACAGGCCCCTACGAGCAGTACTTC. It encodes CASSSQTGPYEQYF.

The V gene is TRBV6-2 or TRBV6-3, the J gene TRBJ2-1; TRBD2 is a possible D gene (5 bases). Trimming took 2 bases from V and 1 from J, leaving 18 bases between them. This CDR3 is 18 amino acids long. In germline, CDR1 is MNHEY, CDR2 SVGEGT. CDR3 amino acids: CASSYPMSGRGSYNEQFF. As DNA, the CDR3 is TGTGCCAGCAGTTACCCCATGTCTGGGAGAGGATCCTACAATGAGCAGTTCTTC.

Here the CDR3 DNA reads TGTGCCAGCAGTGAAAACAGGGGGTCCTACGAGCAGTACTTC. It yields the protein CASSENRGSYEQYF. V is TRBV2 and J is TRBJ2-7, with 8 positions matching TRBD1. There are 14 residues in the CDR3. Trimming at V came to 2 bases and at J to 1 base, leaving 1 base not matched to a gene. Germline lookup yields CDR1 SNHLY and CDR2 FYNNEI.

The genes are TRBV3-1 (or the pseudogene TRBV3-2) and TRBJ2-7; maybe TRBD1 (5 bases). V was shortened by 8 bases and J by 0 bases, with 17 bases between the two germline ends. The CDR3 has 15 amino acids. Germline CDR1 is LGHDT and CDR2 is YNNKEL (reference sequence). CDR3 DNA sequence: TGTGCCAGCTCAGGTGGGGCAGGCCGCTCCTACGAGCAGTACTTC. Protein: CASSGGAGRSYEQYF.

The V gene is TRBV4-3, the J gene TRBJ1-4; the D gene is possibly TRBD1 (5 bases). V shed 0 bases and J shed 6 bases, with 14 bases lying between them. The CDR3 loop spans 16 amino acids. Germline CDR1 and CDR2: LGHNA and YSLEER. CDR3 DNA: TGCGCCAGCAGCCAAGATGGGCAGGTAGGGGATGAAAAACTGTTTTTT. It specifies CASSQDGQVGDEKLFF.

The V call is TRBV9, the J call TRBJ1-4; D gene uncertain. This CDR3 has 15 amino acids. V lost 3 bases to trimming and J lost 2 bases, with 11 bases between them. Germline CDR1 is SGDLS and CDR2 is YYNGEE. The DNA for the CDR3 is TGTGCCAGCAGCGCTCCACCAGGTACTAATGAAAAACTGTTTTTT. Translated, it gives CASSAPPGTNEKLFF.

CDR3 region: CASSVDRVTEAFF. CDR3 DNA: TGTGCCAGCAGCGTAGACAGGGTCACTGAAGCTTTCTTT. The chain combines TRBV5-5 with TRBJ1-1, with 7 bases that match TRBD1. The CDR3 length is 13 residues. The germline V gene encodes CDR1 SGHKS and CDR2 YYEKEE (reference sequence). J was trimmed by 4 bases and V by 4 bases; bases with no gene match: 4.

The V gene is TRBV5-1, the J gene TRBJ2-7, with 9 bases aligning to TRBD1. The J segment lost 3 bases and the V segment lost 2 bases, leaving 6 bases of the junction unmatched. In germline, CDR1 is SGHRS, CDR2 YFSETQ. The CDR3 is made up of 15 amino acids. The CDR3 sequence: CASSFAGTGSYEQYF. CDR3 in DNA: TGCGCCAGCAGCTTTGCCGGGACAGGGAGCTACGAGCAGTACTTC. The whole variable domain, remainder taken from reference TRBV5-1 and TRBJ2-7, is KAGVTQTPRYLIKTRGQQVTLSCSPISGHRSVSWYQQTPGQGLQFLFEYFSETQRNKGNFPGRFSGRQFSNSRSEMNVSTLELGDSALYLCASSFAGTGSYEQYFGPGTRLTVT.

The chain links TRBV27 to TRBJ2-7, with TRBD1 matching over 9 bases. There are 13 residues in the CDR3. The V gene end was trimmed by 5 bases and the J gene end by 6 bases; junction bases not matched to a gene: 5. CDR1 is MNHEY and CDR2 is SMNVEV in the germline V gene (reference sequence). The CDR3 DNA is TGTGCCAGCAGTCATCCGACAGGGGGCGAGCAGTACTTC. Translated: CASSHPTGGEQYF.

V is TRBV30 and J is TRBJ1-1; weak D call: TRBD1 (6 bases). The V gene lost 2 bases and the J gene lost 4 bases, with 14 bases spanning the gap. From germline, CDR1 is GTSNPN and CDR2 SVGIG (reference sequence). This CDR3 region has 14 residues. CDR3 region: CAWSYIGGRTEAFF. The CDR3 DNA is TGTGCCTGGAGTTACATTGGGGGCCGCACTGAAGCTTTCTTT.

The rearrangement uses TRBV4-3 and TRBJ2-4, with TRBD2 matching 10 bases. This CDR3 region has 20 residues. Trimming cost V 8 bases and J 2 bases; bases outside gene matches: 21. Per germline, CDR1 LGHNA and CDR2 YSLEER. The CDR3 DNA follows: TGCGCCAGCCAAGGTAGTGTCCTAGCGGGAGAAGGCGGGTCCAAAAACATTCAGTACTTC. This encodes CASQGSVLAGEGGSKNIQYF.

The chain links TRBV5-4 to TRBJ2-7; 14 bases are shared with TRBD2. The germline gives CDR1 SGHNT, CDR2 YYREEE (reference sequence). The length of the CDR3 is 17 residues. After removal of 2 bases from V and 0 bases from J, the junction contained 4 bases not matched to a gene. Written as DNA, the CDR3 is TGTGCCAGCAGCTTAAGACTAGCGGGGGGGCCCTCCTACGAGCAGTACTTC. Protein: CASSLRLAGGPSYEQYF.